Listed below are T cell receptor beta chains from one sample, sequenced in a study of PD-L1 blockade in urothelial cancer. Using immunoSEQ multiplex PCR, the repertoire was profiled, and TCRdb retains in-frame clones only, with some absent. The table shows about 82,000 clones, with more than 75% occurring only once. The sequencing used PBMCs, collected around atezolizumab (anti-PD-L1) treatment. Receptors originate from a man in his 70s with urothelial cancer. Each CDR3 is given with its conserved first and last residue. The D gene is left open where the match is weak. Size is omitted from some rows. Given values are once, few, many or a class for expanded clones.

J gene: TRBJ2-3; D gene: -; clone size: -; V gene: TRBV6-6; CDR3 DNA: TGTGCCAGCACCTCCGGGACAGATACGCAGTATTTT; CDR3 protein: CASTSGTDTQYF
J gene: TRBJ2-1; D gene: TRBD2; clone size: -; V gene: TRBV7-6; CDR3 DNA: TGTGCCAGCAGCTTCTCAGCGGGAGATGAGCAGTTCTTC; CDR3 protein: CASSFSAGDEQFF
J gene: TRBJ1-1; D gene: -; clone size: -; V gene: TRBV28; CDR3 DNA: TGTGCCAGCAGCTCCCCTACCACTGAAGCTTTCTTT; CDR3 protein: CASSSPTTEAFF
J gene: TRBJ2-1; D gene: TRBD1; clone size: -; V gene: TRBV7-7; CDR3 DNA: TGTGCCAGCAGCCCGGGACAGAACAATGAGCAGTTCTTC; CDR3 protein: CASSPGQNNEQFF
J gene: TRBJ2-5; D gene: TRBD1; clone size: -; V gene: TRBV27; CDR3 DNA: TGTGCCAGCAGTTCCCCGGGACAGGGGCGGGAGACCCAGTACTTC; CDR3 protein: CASSSPGQGRETQYF
J gene: TRBJ1-1; D gene: -; clone size: -; V gene: TRBV5-1; CDR3 DNA: TGCGCCAGCAGCTTGGCGGGGAACACTGAAGCTTTCTTT; CDR3 protein: CASSLAGNTEAFF
J gene: TRBJ2-2; D gene: TRBD2; clone size: -; V gene: TRBV5-1; CDR3 DNA: TGCGCCAGCAGCCTGGAGCGGGGCACCGGGGAGCTGTTTTTT; CDR3 protein: CASSLERGTGELFF
J gene: TRBJ1-4; D gene: -; clone size: once; V gene: TRBV27; CDR3 DNA: TGTGCCAGCAGTTTATCGCGGCAAAATGAAAAACTGTTTTTT; CDR3 protein: CASSLSRQNEKLFF
J gene: TRBJ2-1; D gene: TRBD1; clone size: -; V gene: TRBV6-6; CDR3 DNA: TGTGCCAGCAGTCACGGACAGGTGTCCAATGAGCAGTTCTTC; CDR3 protein: CASSHGQVSNEQFF
J gene: TRBJ2-7; D gene: TRBD2; clone size: -; V gene: TRBV11-3; CDR3 DNA: TGTGCCAGCAGCTTAGAACTAGCGGCCCCCTGGGACGAGCAGTACTTC; CDR3 protein: CASSLELAAPWDEQYF
J gene: TRBJ2-5; D gene: -; clone size: -; V gene: TRBV9; CDR3 DNA: TGTGCCAGCAGCGTAGAAGGGGAACCATTGGAGACCCAGTACTTC; CDR3 protein: CASSVEGEPLETQYF
J gene: TRBJ1-5; D gene: -; clone size: once; V gene: TRBV9; CDR3 DNA: TGTGCCAGCAGCGTAGATCCAGGCCGGAATCAGCCCCAGCATTTT; CDR3 protein: CASSVDPGRNQPQHF
J gene: TRBJ2-7; D gene: TRBD2; clone size: few; V gene: TRBV5-1; CDR3 DNA: TGCGCCAGCAGCTTGGATCGGACTAGAAGGGATTACGAGCAGTACTTC; CDR3 protein: CASSLDRTRRDYEQYF
J gene: TRBJ2-3; D gene: -; clone size: -; V gene: TRBV5-6; CDR3 DNA: TGTGCCAGCAGCTTGGAGGTGGGGGGGGCGCCAGATACGCAGTATTTT; CDR3 protein: CASSLEVGGAPDTQYF
J gene: TRBJ1-6; D gene: -; clone size: -; V gene: TRBV5-1; CDR3 DNA: TGCGCCAGCAGCTTGTCGCCAGCGGATAATAATTCACCCCTCCACTTT; CDR3 protein: CASSLSPADNNSPLHF
J gene: TRBJ1-6; D gene: TRBD1; clone size: -; V gene: TRBV7-3; CDR3 DNA: TGTGCCAGCAGCTTAACAGGGGGCGCATCCTCACCCCTCCACTTT; CDR3 protein: CASSLTGGASSPLHF
J gene: TRBJ1-2; D gene: -; clone size: -; V gene: TRBV7-2; CDR3 DNA: TGTGCCAGCAGCTTAGTTTTGGGGGCAGTAGCGGGTGGCTACACCTTC; CDR3 protein: CASSLVLGAVAGGYTF
J gene: TRBJ2-3; D gene: TRBD2; clone size: -; V gene: TRBV6-6; CDR3 DNA: TGTGCCAGCAGTTACGGGACTAGCGGGGCAGATACGCAGTATTTT; CDR3 protein: CASSYGTSGADTQYF
J gene: TRBJ1-5; D gene: -; clone size: -; V gene: TRBV7-8; CDR3 DNA: TGTGCCAGCAGCTTAGCGCAAGGGGCCAATCAGCCCCAGCATTTT; CDR3 protein: CASSLAQGANQPQHF
J gene: TRBJ1-1; D gene: -; clone size: -; V gene: TRBV6-1; CDR3 DNA: TGTGCCAGCAGCGACACTGGTTGGGACACTGAAGCTTTCTTT; CDR3 protein: CASSDTGWDTEAFF
J gene: TRBJ1-4; D gene: -; clone size: few; V gene: TRBV27; CDR3 DNA: TGTGCCATCATGGACAGAGCTAATGAAAAACTGTTTTTT; CDR3 protein: CAIMDRANEKLFF
J gene: TRBJ1-2; D gene: -; clone size: once; V gene: TRBV5-6; CDR3 DNA: TGTGCCAGCAGCTTGGAAGTCCTCCTATTAGATTCACCCCTCTATGGCTACACCTTC; CDR3 protein: CASSLEVLLLDSPLYGYTF
J gene: TRBJ1-3; D gene: -; clone size: -; V gene: TRBV9; CDR3 DNA: TGTGCCAGCAGCGGCGAGGCGGGGGAGGGAAACACCATATATTTT; CDR3 protein: CASSGEAGEGNTIYF
J gene: TRBJ2-5; D gene: -; clone size: -; V gene: TRBV6-5; CDR3 DNA: TGTGCCAGCAGCCGGACAGTCCAAGAGACCCAGTACTTC; CDR3 protein: CASSRTVQETQYF
J gene: TRBJ2-7; D gene: -; clone size: -; V gene: TRBV5-1; CDR3 DNA: TGCGCCAGCAGCTTGGCACAGACCTACGAGCAGTACTTC; CDR3 protein: CASSLAQTYEQYF
J gene: TRBJ1-1; D gene: -; clone size: -; V gene: TRBV19; CDR3 DNA: TGTGCCAGTAGTAGGGGCTCGGCGAACACTGAAGCTTTCTTT; CDR3 protein: CASSRGSANTEAFF
J gene: TRBJ1-6; D gene: TRBD1; clone size: -; V gene: TRBV5-6; CDR3 DNA: TGTGCCAGCAGCGGACAGGGTGGTTCACCCCTCCACTTT; CDR3 protein: CASSGQGGSPLHF
J gene: TRBJ1-1; D gene: TRBD1; clone size: -; V gene: TRBV20-1; CDR3 DNA: TGCAGTGCGGGGGGACAGGTTGCTTTCTTT; CDR3 protein: CSAGGQVAFF
J gene: TRBJ1-1; D gene: -; clone size: -; V gene: TRBV30; CDR3 DNA: TGTGCCTGGATCTTAGGGACTAAAAACACTGAAGCTTTCTTT; CDR3 protein: CAWILGTKNTEAFF
J gene: TRBJ1-1; D gene: -; clone size: -; V gene: TRBV28; CDR3 DNA: TGTGCCAGCGTCAGAGGGGGAAACACTGAAGCTTTCTTT; CDR3 protein: CASVRGGNTEAFF
J gene: TRBJ1-1; D gene: -; clone size: -; V gene: TRBV6-5; CDR3 DNA: TGTGCCAGCAGTCCCGCAGGACTATCGAATGCTGAAGCTTTCTTT; CDR3 protein: CASSPAGLSNAEAFF
J gene: TRBJ1-2; D gene: TRBD1; clone size: -; V gene: TRBV6-6; CDR3 DNA: TGTGCCAGCAGTACCGTAGGAGTGGGGACAGATGGCTACACCTTC; CDR3 protein: CASSTVGVGTDGYTF
J gene: TRBJ2-1; D gene: -; clone size: few; V gene: TRBV7-2; CDR3 DNA: TGTGCCAGCAGCTGGCGGTCGAATGAGCAGTTCTTC; CDR3 protein: CASSWRSNEQFF
J gene: TRBJ2-2; D gene: TRBD2; clone size: -; V gene: TRBV7-7; CDR3 DNA: TGTGCCAGCAGCCTGACTAGCGGGGCGACCACCGGGGAGCTGTTTTTT; CDR3 protein: CASSLTSGATTGELFF
J gene: TRBJ2-3; D gene: TRBD1; clone size: -; V gene: TRBV27; CDR3 DNA: TGTGCCAGCAGTTTAATTCCGGGACAGGGGTTCACAGATACGCAGTATTTT; CDR3 protein: CASSLIPGQGFTDTQYF
J gene: TRBJ1-4; D gene: -; clone size: -; V gene: TRBV4-2; CDR3 DNA: TGTGCCAGCAGCCAAGTGAGGGATCCTAATGAAAAACTGTTTTTT; CDR3 protein: CASSQVRDPNEKLFF
J gene: TRBJ2-7; D gene: TRBD2; clone size: -; V gene: TRBV6-6; CDR3 DNA: TGTGCCAGCAGTGCGACTAGCGGGGGGACCTACGAGCAGTACTTC; CDR3 protein: CASSATSGGTYEQYF
J gene: TRBJ2-5; D gene: TRBD2; clone size: once; V gene: TRBV2; CDR3 DNA: TGTGCCAGCTGGGGGTCTAGCGGGGGTCAAATGGGGACCCAGTACTTC; CDR3 protein: CASWGSSGGQMGTQYF
J gene: TRBJ2-5; D gene: TRBD2; clone size: -; V gene: TRBV27; CDR3 DNA: TGTGCCAGCACCCTAGCGGGGGGCCAAGAGACCCAGTACTTC; CDR3 protein: CASTLAGGQETQYF
J gene: TRBJ2-1; D gene: TRBD2; clone size: -; V gene: TRBV27; CDR3 DNA: TGTGCCAGCAGTAGCGGCGGGACTAGCGGTTACAATGAGCAGTTCTTC; CDR3 protein: CASSSGGTSGYNEQFF
J gene: TRBJ1-2; D gene: TRBD1; clone size: few; V gene: TRBV6-5; CDR3 DNA: TGTGCCAGCAGCCGGGACAGGGGCGGCTATGGCTACACCTTC; CDR3 protein: CASSRDRGGYGYTF
J gene: TRBJ1-4; D gene: -; clone size: once; V gene: TRBV18; CDR3 DNA: TGTGCCAGCTCGCCTATTAATGAAAAACTGTTTTTT; CDR3 protein: CASSPINEKLFF
J gene: TRBJ1-2; D gene: -; clone size: once; V gene: TRBV4-1; CDR3 DNA: TGCGCCAGCAGCCAAGCTGGAGGGGAGGGCCTCTATGGCTACACCTTC; CDR3 protein: CASSQAGGEGLYGYTF
J gene: TRBJ2-1; D gene: TRBD2; clone size: -; V gene: TRBV9; CDR3 DNA: TGTGCCAGCAGCGTAGCTACAAGGGAGGGCAATGAGCAGTTCTTC; CDR3 protein: CASSVATREGNEQFF
J gene: TRBJ2-3; D gene: TRBD2; clone size: -; V gene: TRBV6-5; CDR3 DNA: TGTGCCAGCACGACTAGCGGGGGAGATACGCAGTATTTT; CDR3 protein: CASTTSGGDTQYF
J gene: TRBJ2-2; D gene: -; clone size: -; V gene: TRBV10-1; CDR3 DNA: TGCGCCAGCAGTGAGGGGCCAGTTACGGAGCTGTTTTTT; CDR3 protein: CASSEGPVTELFF
J gene: TRBJ1-1; D gene: TRBD1; clone size: -; V gene: TRBV2; CDR3 DNA: TGTGCCAGCAGAGGGACAGGGAGGAACACTGAAGCTTTCTTT; CDR3 protein: CASRGTGRNTEAFF
J gene: TRBJ2-7; D gene: TRBD2; clone size: -; V gene: TRBV5-1; CDR3 DNA: TGCGCCAGCAGCCCGGGACTAGCGGGAGGATTATCCAACTACGAGCAGTACTTC; CDR3 protein: CASSPGLAGGLSNYEQYF
J gene: TRBJ2-3; D gene: TRBD2; clone size: -; V gene: TRBV5-1; CDR3 DNA: TGCGCCAGCAGCTTGGGTCTAGCGGGGGGTACAGATACGCAGTATTTT; CDR3 protein: CASSLGLAGGTDTQYF
J gene: TRBJ1-5; D gene: TRBD1; clone size: -; V gene: TRBV10-3; CDR3 DNA: TGTGCCATCAGCCCGCAGGGGGAAAATCAGCCCCAGCATTTT; CDR3 protein: CAISPQGENQPQHF
J gene: TRBJ2-1; D gene: TRBD2; clone size: -; V gene: TRBV7-2; CDR3 DNA: TGTGCCAGCAGCGAGGGACTAACTGAGCAGTTCTTC; CDR3 protein: CASSEGLTEQFF
J gene: TRBJ2-5; D gene: TRBD1; clone size: -; V gene: TRBV7-9; CDR3 DNA: TGTGCCAGTGGACAGGGACAAGAGACCCAGTACTTC; CDR3 protein: CASGQGQETQYF
J gene: TRBJ2-7; D gene: -; clone size: -; V gene: TRBV28; CDR3 DNA: TGTGCCAGCAGTTCTTCCTACGAGCAGTACTTC; CDR3 protein: CASSSSYEQYF
J gene: TRBJ1-3; D gene: -; clone size: -; V gene: TRBV30; CDR3 DNA: TGTGCCTCGGGCTCTGGAAACACCATATATTTT; CDR3 protein: CASGSGNTIYF